Here is one T cell receptor beta chain with its context. Its antigen remains unknown. This sample is drawn from a study of T cells after yellow fever vaccination. Between the trimmed V and J ends, which lost 6 bases and 4 bases, there was a span of 15 bases. The CDR3 extends over 15 amino acids. Per the germline V gene, CDR1 is MNHNS and CDR2 is SASEGT. TCRdb called the 5' RACE reads again in MiXCR, with one record for every CDR3 protein. The repertoire holds approximately 450,000 distinct CDR3 sequences, with roughly a sixth as singletons. Study-level results: A faster peak, day 5 versus 15, was reached by the weaker secondary response. Researchers cautioned that FACS-sorted repertoires could harbor abundant clonotypes contaminating from the bulk population. Few clonotypes appeared in both CD4 and CD8 compartments. Most primary-vaccination clones reappeared after the booster (about 97% CD4, roughly 90% CD8).

V gene TRBV6-1 combines with J gene TRBJ2-2; D perhaps matches TRBD2 (6 bases). This TCR was sampled from a man younger than 35 who received the YFV17D yellow fever vaccine. Sequences were derived from PBMCs, sampled before the yellow fever booster vaccination. The CDR3 region is CASRVGGESTGELFF. As DNA, the CDR3 is TGTGCCAGCAGGGTCGGGGGAGAGTCCACCGGGGAGCTGTTTTTT.